A selection of T cell receptor beta chains follows, all from one sample in a study of T cells in Graves' hyperthyroidism and ophthalmopathy. Via MiXCR, TCRdb re-called the multiplex PCR reads, giving one row per CDR3 protein. Of approximately 530,000 distinct CDR3 sequences listed, over 15% are singletons. Sequenced material: blood. These receptors were taken from a woman younger than 35 with Graves' hyperthyroidism. The conserved cysteine and the conserved F or W are not part of the CDR3 here. Size is omitted from some rows. Given values are once, few, many or a class for expanded clones.

J gene: TRBJ1-2
V gene: TRBV11-2
clone size: many
CDR3 protein: ASSLDSGGANYGYT

J gene: TRBJ2-1
V gene: TRBV7-2
clone size: .
CDR3 protein: ASSLALAGGYNEQF

J gene: TRBJ1-2
V gene: TRBV6-5
clone size: few
CDR3 protein: ASSYQKLNGYT

J gene: TRBJ2-2
V gene: TRBV20-1
clone size: many
CDR3 protein: SASVAGTGELF

J gene: TRBJ1-1
V gene: TRBV12-3/TRBV12-4
clone size: many
CDR3 protein: ASSYLTGSRNTEAF

J gene: TRBJ2-3
V gene: TRBV6-1
clone size: .
CDR3 protein: ASSPLAGRSDTQY

J gene: TRBJ2-5
V gene: TRBV2
clone size: many
CDR3 protein: ASSERQFQETQY

J gene: TRBJ1-6
V gene: TRBV12-3/TRBV12-4
clone size: many
CDR3 protein: ASSLNPTDSPLH

J gene: TRBJ2-7
V gene: TRBV6-5
clone size: many
CDR3 protein: ASSYSIGGSGEQY

J gene: TRBJ1-6
V gene: TRBV7-9
clone size: many
CDR3 protein: ASSSPGEGRNSPLH

J gene: TRBJ1-2
V gene: TRBV20-1
clone size: .
CDR3 protein: SARGGGGSGGYT

J gene: TRBJ2-7
V gene: TRBV2
clone size: many
CDR3 protein: ASRAKLSLYEQY

J gene: TRBJ2-5
V gene: TRBV30
clone size: few
CDR3 protein: AWSPLGLPQETQY

J gene: TRBJ1-2
V gene: TRBV15
clone size: many
CDR3 protein: ATSRAGNYGYT

J gene: TRBJ1-2
V gene: TRBV5-6
clone size: .
CDR3 protein: ASRRTGVTANYGYT

J gene: TRBJ2-5
V gene: TRBV7-9
clone size: many
CDR3 protein: ASSPLRGGQETQY

J gene: TRBJ2-7
V gene: TRBV30
clone size: many
CDR3 protein: AWSVMGEQY

J gene: TRBJ2-5
V gene: TRBV6-2/TRBV6-3
clone size: many
CDR3 protein: ASSSDGTSEPFQY

J gene: TRBJ2-7
V gene: TRBV7-2
clone size: many
CDR3 protein: ASSLTLREQY

J gene: TRBJ2-7
V gene: TRBV7-9
clone size: .
CDR3 protein: ASSPTTGPRHYEQY

J gene: TRBJ2-1
V gene: TRBV6-2/TRBV6-3
clone size: few
CDR3 protein: ASSYSKEYKEQF

J gene: TRBJ2-7
V gene: TRBV7-9
clone size: .
CDR3 protein: ASSSLEGQGAYEQY

J gene: TRBJ2-5
V gene: TRBV6-6
clone size: many
CDR3 protein: ASSYSIAQETQY

J gene: TRBJ2-7
V gene: TRBV29-1
clone size: .
CDR3 protein: SVEVGRGGFSYEQY

J gene: TRBJ2-7
V gene: TRBV7-3
clone size: .
CDR3 protein: ARFGQPEKY

J gene: TRBJ2-5
V gene: TRBV3-1
clone size: .
CDR3 protein: ASSQGSRRSQEAQY

J gene: TRBJ1-2
V gene: TRBV20-1
clone size: .
CDR3 protein: SASGGLANYGYT

J gene: TRBJ2-4
V gene: TRBV7-2
clone size: many
CDR3 protein: ASSLGGDRGNIQY

J gene: TRBJ2-7
V gene: TRBV20-1
clone size: .
CDR3 protein: SASGSFYEQY

J gene: TRBJ1-4
V gene: TRBV5-1
clone size: .
CDR3 protein: ASSYDSINEKLF

J gene: TRBJ2-1
V gene: TRBV14
clone size: .
CDR3 protein: ASSHVRSSNPYNEQF

J gene: TRBJ2-3
V gene: TRBV6-4
clone size: many
CDR3 protein: ASSDQTGTDTQY

J gene: TRBJ1-4
V gene: TRBV9
clone size: .
CDR3 protein: ASSVATNEKLF

J gene: TRBJ2-7
V gene: TRBV7-2
clone size: many
CDR3 protein: ASSPPGQGRGQY

J gene: TRBJ2-3
V gene: TRBV19
clone size: few
CDR3 protein: ASSIGSGGTLTDTQY

J gene: TRBJ1-2
V gene: TRBV18
clone size: .
CDR3 protein: ASSLTGLDYGYT

J gene: TRBJ2-1
V gene: TRBV12-3/TRBV12-4
clone size: .
CDR3 protein: ASSLRGAIYNEQF

J gene: TRBJ2-3
V gene: TRBV5-1
clone size: many
CDR3 protein: ASVRDSSTDTQY

J gene: TRBJ2-3
V gene: TRBV11-2
clone size: many
CDR3 protein: ASSLSASGTDTQY

J gene: TRBJ1-5
V gene: TRBV27
clone size: many
CDR3 protein: ASSFRDQPQH

J gene: TRBJ2-7
V gene: TRBV7-9
clone size: few
CDR3 protein: ASSLGAQDEQY

J gene: TRBJ1-1
V gene: TRBV6-1
clone size: few
CDR3 protein: ASSDPGREAF

J gene: TRBJ2-5
V gene: TRBV20-1
clone size: .
CDR3 protein: SARPAQREGRAWETQY

J gene: TRBJ2-1
V gene: TRBV2
clone size: .
CDR3 protein: ASNPTDRLAGGKSSYNEQI

J gene: TRBJ2-1
V gene: TRBV4-2
clone size: .
CDR3 protein: ASSQEGGRWNEQF

J gene: TRBJ1-6
V gene: TRBV20-1
clone size: few
CDR3 protein: SARDRNNSPLH

J gene: TRBJ2-1
V gene: TRBV7-9
clone size: many
CDR3 protein: ASSAGTYNEQF

J gene: TRBJ2-7
V gene: TRBV5-1
clone size: few
CDR3 protein: ASSPVPPSYEQY

J gene: TRBJ2-7
V gene: TRBV27
clone size: many
CDR3 protein: ASSFRGAGPREQY

J gene: TRBJ2-5
V gene: TRBV13
clone size: .
CDR3 protein: ASSRPRDREKTQY

J gene: TRBJ1-4
V gene: TRBV30
clone size: .
CDR3 protein: AWCSGQVEKLF

J gene: TRBJ2-5
V gene: TRBV28
clone size: many
CDR3 protein: ASSPNRETQY

J gene: TRBJ2-5
V gene: TRBV28
clone size: .
CDR3 protein: ASSTGTHPGTETQY

J gene: TRBJ1-4
V gene: TRBV2
clone size: many
CDR3 protein: ASARTGEVGEKLF

J gene: TRBJ1-4
V gene: TRBV5-5
clone size: .
CDR3 protein: ASSLTTVTNEKLF